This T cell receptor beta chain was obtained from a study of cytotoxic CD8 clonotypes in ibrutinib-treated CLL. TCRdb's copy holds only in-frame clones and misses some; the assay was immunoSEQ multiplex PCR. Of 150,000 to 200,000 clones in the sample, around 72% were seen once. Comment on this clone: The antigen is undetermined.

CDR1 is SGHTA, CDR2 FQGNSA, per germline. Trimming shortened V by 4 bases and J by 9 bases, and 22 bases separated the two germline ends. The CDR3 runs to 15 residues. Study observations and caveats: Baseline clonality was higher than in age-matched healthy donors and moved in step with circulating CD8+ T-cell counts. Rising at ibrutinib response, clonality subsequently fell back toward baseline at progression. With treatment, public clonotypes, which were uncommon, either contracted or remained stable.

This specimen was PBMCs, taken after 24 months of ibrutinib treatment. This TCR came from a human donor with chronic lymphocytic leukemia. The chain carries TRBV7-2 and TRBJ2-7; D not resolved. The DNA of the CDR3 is TGTGCCAGCAGCTACAACTCCGGGTCCGGTTATGGGCAGTACTTC. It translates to CASSYNSGSGYGQYF.